Here is one T cell receptor beta chain with its context. Which antigen it targets is not known. Per-base qualities were not stored, and no clone one base away is much larger. Relative to germline, V is 0 bases shorter and J is 2 bases shorter, with 11 bases between their ends. The CDR1 and CDR2 encoded by the germline V gene are KGHSY and FQNENV. The CDR3, from cysteine to phenylalanine, totals 16 residues. CDR3 DNA is the only sequence kept; it has 48 bases, read in frame from the first base. This record comes from a study of chemoradiotherapy in HPV16-positive cancers (dated by TCRdb to between 2020 and 2023). Broadly, across the study: Using functional T-cell assays on cells from a couple of HPV16-positive patients, the researchers defined candidate HPV-specific T-cell clones and common TCR motifs. TCR repertoires from over 75 patients with HPV-related cancers were then used to track the candidate HPV-specific TCRs and motifs. The study set out to ask whether T-cell immunity against the HPV oncoproteins E6 and E7 changes over the course of chemoradiotherapy and whether that immunity affects survival. The research as a whole found: The survival association was reported for HPV16-positive patients, and the functional definition of HPV-specific T cells was derived from only two HPV16-positive patients. Among HPV16-positive patients, expansion of HPV-responsive T cells during chemoradiotherapy was associated with better recurrence-free survival. Expansion of candidate HPV-specific clones and E7-related TCR motifs was observed in the tumor microenvironment during treatment, whereas no such expansion was observed for non-HPV-specific T cells.

Repertoires were sampled repeatedly over the course of chemoradiotherapy, so clonal expansion could be followed in the tumor microenvironment. Libraries were built with the immunoSEQ multiplex PCR assay. The clones in this table, taken by TCRdb from immuneACCESS, are in-frame only. Not every clone is retained; where verified, under half of the shortfall comes from an unresolved V gene, and the cause of the rest is unknown. Recorded for this sample are roughly 14,000 clones; around 74% of them occurred a single time. The ten most abundant clones make up approximately 1.3% of the sample. Recombination connected TRBV16 to TRBJ1-3; 5 matching bases give a weak D call of TRBD1. The sample was acquired from a patient who underwent chemoradiotherapy. The receptor comes from a human donor with HPV-associated anogenital cancer. The CDR3 protein sequence reads: CASSQSRQKAGNTIYF. The DNA sequence reads TGTGCCAGCAGCCAATCTAGACAGAAAGCTGGAAACACCATATATTTT.